This TCR beta chain was identified during a study of T-cell memory formation after mild COVID-19 (dated by TCRdb to 2020 to 2022). Regarding the study in general: TCR sequence clusters from the two donors were found to be largely donor specific. Two young, previously healthy adult volunteers made up the cohort, one male and one female. Longitudinal TCRalpha and TCRbeta repertoire sequencing tracked T-cell clones expanding and contracting after mild COVID-19 in a couple of donors.

Ficoll-Paque density gradient centrifugation was the method used to isolate PBMCs. Sequencing used an Illumina NovaSeq 6000. TCRalpha and TCRbeta cDNA libraries were built by 5'RACE with constant-segment primers, adding sample barcodes and unique molecular identifiers. Trizol reagent was used to extract RNA from every sample. The libraries were amplified in two PCR steps, and the second step added a second sample barcode and Illumina TruSeq adapters. The libraries were sequenced on an Illumina NovaSeq using 2 x 150 bp paired-end reads. In the authors' own workflow: Demultiplexing of reads and collapsing into UMI-guided consensus sequences were performed with migec v1.2.7. With mixcr v2.1.11, UMI consensuses were aligned to TRA and TRB V and J templates and assembled into clonotypes. A clonotype was counted as expanded or contracted only if both edgeR and NoisET called the change significant, with noise models trained on biological replicates. For edgeR calls, the thresholds were a false discovery rate-adjusted p below 0.01 and a log2 fold-change of 1. As an exploratory analysis of dynamics, max-normalized trajectories of the 1000 most abundant clonotypes were examined by PCA with hierarchical clustering. Separately sequenced CD4+ and CD8+ repertoires were used to assign the CD4 or CD8 phenotype of responding clones. The public sequencing data were trimmed at Q25 with fastp and processed into clonotypes with MiXCR by TCRdb, which kept only in-frame beta chains. Every distinct CDR3 protein forms one entry, paired with its most common genes and DNA. The V and J calls reflect TCRdb's pipeline rather than the authors' work. The sample yields around 250,000 distinct CDR3 sequences; 9.4% were counted once. Around 23% of the sample lies in the top ten.

This clonotype occurred a few times. Its antigen remains undetermined. Per-nucleotide qualities are absent, and no much larger clonotype sits a single base away. General findings and caveats noted by the study authors: Contracting CD4+ clones appeared mostly in the CM and EM memory subsets, whereas CD8+ clones were enriched in EMRA. Some responding clones were found in pre-infection memory, which suggests that pre-existing cross-reactive memory T cells took part in the SARS-CoV-2 response. The study included only a couple of mild cases, and larger cohorts that include severe cases with pre-infection samples were judged to be necessary. Balanced CD4/CD8 phenotypes were observed for clones contracting from day 15 to 85, whereas a bias towards CD4+ was observed for a second wave of clones expanding from day 15 to 37. Whether the second-wave clones peaking on day 37 were SARS-CoV-2 specific was not confirmed.

Sequencing was performed on PBMCs or a T cell subset sorted from them (not recorded which). The source is a man between 18 and 35 years old who had mild COVID-19 (a few samples of this study predate the infection). The sample titles of this study are shuffled in the database, so cell type and time point are left out; the donor was told from shared clones.

The CDR3 in this case is CASSPPTSGNTGELFF. The DNA reads as follows: TGTGCCAGCAGCCCTCCGACTAGCGGAAACACCGGGGAGCTGTTTTTT. In this chain, TRBV7-9 is recombined with TRBJ2-2; 9 bases in between match TRBD2. Per the germline V gene (reference sequence), SEHNR is the CDR1 and FQNEAQ is the CDR2. For this chain, trimming is 5 bases at the V end and 2 bases at the J end, and the number of junction bases without a gene match is 6. From cysteine to phenylalanine, the CDR3 is 16 amino acids long. The only DNA kept is the CDR3, 48 bases in frame from the first base.